One sample yielded the 28 T cell receptor beta chains listed below, sequenced in a study of HIV-infected patients and healthy controls. Alpha and beta constant-region primers primed reverse transcription of 400 to 650 ng RNA. Separate chain-specific third strand synthesis with multiplexing indices produced the alpha and beta libraries. TCRdb re-derived calls from the 5' RACE reads in MiXCR, one entry per CDR3 protein. The table records several thousand distinct CDR3 sequences, approximately 8.4% of them present only once. No cell fractionation was done, so the repertoire covers all unsorted peripheral blood T cells. The sequencing here drew on blood, taken before antiretroviral therapy. The source of these receptors is an adult with HIV infection.

This clonotype occurred many times. The chain carries TRBV24-1 and TRBJ2-3, with D hard to call. The germline gives CDR1 KGHDR, CDR2 SFDVKD. The CDR3 is 15 amino acids. V dropped 4 bases and J dropped 0 bases, with 10 bases sitting between them. CDR3 sequence (DNA): TGTGCCACCAGTGACTTTCTAGAAAGCACAGATACGCAGTATTTT. It is translated as CATSDFLESTDTQYF.

By share, this clonotype ranks as medium-sized. The DNA for the CDR3 is TGTGCCAGCAGCCCGGAACAGGGACCATCCGGAAACACCATATATTTT. The encoded protein is CASSPEQGPSGNTIYF. The chain is built from TRBV7-9 and TRBJ1-3, with D perhaps TRBD1 (6 bases). The germline gives CDR1 SEHNR, CDR2 FQNEAQ (reference sequence). V dropped 5 bases and J dropped 4 bases, with 18 bases sitting between them. The CDR3 is 16 amino acids.

Sample share makes this clonotype medium-sized. This chain joins TRBV7-2 and TRBJ1-2, with a weak D call TRBD1 (6 bases). V gave up 5 bases and J gave up 4 bases, with 11 bases separating them. Germline values: CDR1 SGHTA, CDR2 FQGNSA. This CDR3 is 13 amino acids long. As DNA, the CDR3 is TGTGCCAGCAGCGAGGACAGCTTCTATGGCTACACCTTC. It codes for CASSEDSFYGYTF.

This clonotype is medium-sized by share. This rearrangement joins TRBV6-6 to TRBJ1-1; no definite D call. V was cut by 2 bases and J by 5 bases, with 12 bases left in between. Germline assignment: CDR1 MNHNY and CDR2 SVGAGI (reference sequence). The CDR3 runs to 14 residues. The CDR3 nucleotides are TGTGCCAGCAGTTACGTAGGGTTGGAGACTGAAGCTTTCTTT. It is translated as CASSYVGLETEAFF.

At least ten counts were recorded for this clonotype. The gene calls are TRBV20-1 and TRBJ2-1; 7 positions agree with TRBD1. The CDR3 runs 15 residues. Germline loops: CDR1 DFQATT, CDR2 SNEGSKA (reference sequence). V shed 1 base and J 4 bases; nucleotides not matched to a gene: 7. The CDR3 protein is CSARVVGGSYNEQFF. The CDR3 coding sequence is TGCAGTGCTAGAGTTGTAGGGGGCTCGTACAATGAGCAGTTCTTC.

This clonotype showed up many times. J is TRBJ2-3 and V is TRBV2; D not certain. The V end lost 1 base, the J end lost 0 bases, and 8 bases lay between the germline ends. Germline CDR1 SNHLY, CDR2 FYNNEI. This CDR3 is 15 amino acids long. CDR3 residues: CASSEVRTSTDTQYF. The CDR3 nucleotides read TGTGCCAGCAGTGAAGTGAGGACCAGCACAGATACGCAGTATTTT.

This clonotype was detected ten times or more. This chain joins TRBV28 and TRBJ1-1, with D maybe TRBD1 (6 bases). Germline loops: CDR1 MDHEN, CDR2 SYDVKM. V lost 5 bases and J 9 bases, leaving 16 bases between the germline ends. This CDR3 is 13 amino acids long. CDR3 in DNA: TGTGCCAGCAGTCCCGGGACACCTTCCAAAGCTTTCTTT. Its translation is CASSPGTPSKAFF.

This chain uses TRBV12-3 or TRBV12-4 with TRBJ2-5, with unresolved D. The CDR3 totals 12 residues. V lost 3 bases and J 5 bases, leaving 7 bases between the germline ends. The CDR3 loop reads CASSLMGETQYF. The CDR3 DNA reads as TGTGCCAGCAGTTTGATGGGGGAGACCCAGTACTTC.

Ten or more counts support this clonotype. The chain links TRBV20-1 to TRBJ2-3; D possibly corresponds to TRBD1 (6 bases). This CDR3 has 12 amino acids. Trimming shortened V by 5 bases and J by 5 bases, and 11 bases separated the two germline ends. Germline V gene data show CDR1 as DFQATT and CDR2 as SNEGSKA (reference sequence). CDR3 sequence: CSADTGRDTQYF. The DNA for the CDR3 is TGCAGTGCTGATACAGGGCGAGATACGCAGTATTTT.

This clonotype counts as medium-sized. V and J are TRBV28 and TRBJ2-3; 8 nucleotides match TRBD1. V was clipped by 5 bases and J by 5 bases; unmatched bases: 9. CDR1 and CDR2 from the germline V gene are MDHEN and SYDVKM. This CDR3 region has 15 residues. The DNA for the CDR3 is TGTGCCAGCAGTCGTTCCGGGACAGGACTAGATACGCAGTATTTT. Residues: CASSRSGTGLDTQYF.

This clonotype was detected only a few times. The chain couples TRBV7-2 to TRBJ2-2, with TRBD2 matching 14 bases. CDR3 length: 16 residues. In germline, CDR1 is SGHTA, CDR2 FQGNSA. After removal of 5 bases from V and 4 bases from J, the junction contained 3 bases not matched to a gene. This chain's CDR3 is CASSTGLAGATGELFF. The CDR3 coding sequence is TGTGCCAGCAGCACGGGACTAGCGGGAGCCACCGGGGAGCTGTTTTTT.

This clonotype is labeled medium-sized. The genes are TRBV12-3 or TRBV12-4 and TRBJ2-7, with D perhaps matching TRBD2 (5 bases). V was cut by 2 bases and J by 7 bases, with 12 bases left in between. The CDR3 spans 13 residues. The CDR3 nucleotides are TGTGCCAGCAGTTTACGGCCCGGAGGTGAGCAGTACTTC. Translating gives CASSLRPGGEQYF.

This clonotype has a count of ten or more. The chain joins TRBV12-3 or TRBV12-4 to TRBJ1-1, with D unclear. The CDR3 loop spans 13 amino acids. Trimming cost V 3 bases and J 0 bases, with 5 bases left between them. The CDR3 region has the DNA TGTGCCAGCAGTTTCCAGGTGAACACTGAAGCTTTCTTT. The encoded protein is CASSFQVNTEAFF.

Within the sample, this clonotype is medium-sized. V is TRBV5-1 and J is TRBJ1-1; D gene uncertain. V dropped 3 bases and J dropped 0 bases, with 15 bases sitting between them. In germline, CDR1 is SGHRS, CDR2 YFSETQ. This CDR3 contains 16 residues. CDR3 sequence reads: CASSSDLGGMNTEAFF. As DNA, the CDR3 is TGCGCCAGCAGCTCCGACCTAGGAGGCATGAACACTGAAGCTTTCTTT.

The table lists this clonotype with many counts. The chain recombines TRBV11-2 with TRBJ1-4, with 10 bases identical to TRBD1. There are 14 residues in the CDR3. Germline lookup yields CDR1 SGHAT and CDR2 FQNNGV. Trimming at V came to 5 bases and at J to 10 bases, leaving 7 bases not matched to a gene. CDR3 region: CASSPTGGAGKLFF. The CDR3 DNA follows: TGTGCCAGCAGCCCGACAGGGGGCGCCGGAAAACTGTTTTTT. Using reference TRBV11-2 and TRBJ1-4 for the parts outside the CDR3, the full variable domain is EAGVAQSPRYKIIEKRQSVAFWCNPISGHATLYWYQQILGQGPKLLIQFQNNGVVDDSQLPKDRFSAERLKGVDSTLKIQPAKLEDSAVYLCASSPTGGAGKLFFGSGTQLSVL.

By sample fraction, this clonotype is medium-sized (0.01 to 0.1%). V gene TRBV20-1 combines with J gene TRBJ2-3; D gene ambiguous. The CDR3 runs to 11 residues. The germline V gene has CDR1 DFQATT and CDR2 SNEGSKA (reference sequence). V lost 3 bases and J 5 bases, leaving 6 bases between the germline ends. CDR3 protein: CSARWGDTQYF. CDR3 DNA sequence: TGCAGTGCTAGGTGGGGAGATACGCAGTATTTT.

This clonotype was counted ten times or more. The J gene is TRBJ1-1, the V gene TRBV30; 8 bases align to TRBD1. The trim removed 2 bases at V and 6 bases at J, leaving 11 bases unmatched. This CDR3 is built from 15 residues. In germline, CDR1 is GTSNPN, CDR2 SVGIG (reference sequence). The CDR3 protein is CAWSKPDRVGAEAFF. The DNA for the CDR3 is TGTGCCTGGAGTAAACCGGACAGGGTCGGGGCTGAAGCTTTCTTT.

This clonotype is judged medium-sized. This rearrangement joins TRBV5-1 to TRBJ2-3, with D perhaps TRBD1 (5 bases). The CDR3 loop spans 14 amino acids. Germline values: CDR1 SGHRS, CDR2 YFSETQ. V dropped 4 bases and J dropped 4 bases, with 13 bases sitting between them. CDR3 region: CASSVYSGSDTQYF. The CDR3 DNA reads TGCGCCAGCAGCGTCTACTCAGGGTCAGATACGCAGTATTTT.

The chain recombines TRBV19 with TRBJ1-1; D may be TRBD1 (5 bases). Trimming removed 5 bases from V and 2 bases from J, with 9 bases in between. Germline CDR1 is LNHDA and CDR2 is SQIVND (reference sequence). The CDR3 has 13 amino acids. The CDR3 spells CASSRGFNTEAFF. Here the CDR3 DNA reads TGTGCCAGTAGTCGGGGGTTTAACACTGAAGCTTTCTTT. The variable domain in full, with the rest retrieved from reference TRBV19 and TRBJ1-1, is DGGITQSPKYLFRKEGQNVTLSCEQNLNHDAMYWYRQDPGQGLRLIYYSQIVNDFQKGDIAEGYSVSREKKESFPLTVTSAQKNPTAFYLCASSRGFNTEAFFGQGTRLTVV.

A few counts support this clonotype. This chain links TRBV3-1 with TRBJ2-3; D is uncertain. Trimming removed 0 bases at V and 4 bases at J, with 23 bases between. The CDR3 spans 19 residues. In germline, CDR1 is LGHDT, CDR2 YNNKEL (reference sequence). The CDR3 protein is CASSQDFGETRLLSDTQYF. The DNA of the CDR3 is TGTGCCAGCAGCCAAGATTTCGGTGAGACTCGGTTGTTATCAGATACGCAGTATTTT.

In this sample, this clonotype turned up many times. The rearrangement links TRBV7-8 to TRBJ1-4; D possibly corresponds to TRBD1 (6 bases). The V and J ends lost 2 bases and 0 bases respectively, with 13 bases between them. Germline lookup yields CDR1 SGHVS and CDR2 FQNEAQ. This CDR3 has 17 residues. This CDR3 reads CASSLRDTVATNEKLFF. The CDR3 region has the DNA TGTGCCAGCAGCTTAAGGGACACCGTTGCAACTAATGAAAAACTGTTTTTT.

The gene calls are TRBV6-5 and TRBJ1-1; D possibly corresponds to TRBD1 (6 bases). In germline, CDR1 is MNHEY, CDR2 SVGAGI. V was shortened by 1 base and J by 2 bases, with 11 bases between the two germline ends. The CDR3 spans 15 residues. As DNA, the CDR3 is TGTGCCAGCAGTTACTTTGGGGGGGCTAACACTGAAGCTTTCTTT. It codes for CASSYFGGANTEAFF.

This clonotype was counted between two and nine times. CDR3 coding DNA: TGTGCCAGCAGGGGGGGCTCCTATAATTCACCCCTCCACTTT. This codes for CASRGGSYNSPLHF. The V gene is TRBV6-6, the J gene TRBJ1-6; D is possibly TRBD1 (5 bases). CDR1 is MNHNY, CDR2 SVGAGI, per germline (reference sequence). The V gene lost 6 bases and the J gene lost 0 bases, with 6 bases spanning the gap. This CDR3 has 14 amino acids.

Comments on this clonotype: Possible read error: a much larger clone is one base away. The chain combines TRBV14 with TRBJ1-2; D unclear. The ends were cut back, 4 bases at V and 3 bases at J, with 15 bases in the middle. Germline CDR1 is SGHDN and CDR2 is FVKESK. The CDR3 is made up of 15 amino acids. CDR3 sequence: CASSPRTVGHYGYTF. The CDR3 nucleotides read TGTGCCAGCAGCCCACGGACGGTCGGTCACTATGGCTACACCTTC.

By its share, this clonotype is medium-sized. The chain joins TRBV29-1 to TRBJ2-7; possibly TRBD1 for D (6 bases). The CDR3 has 11 residues. V was shortened by 7 bases and J by 6 bases, with 13 bases between the two germline ends. Germline values: CDR1 SQVTM, CDR2 ANQGSEA. CDR3 coding DNA: TGCAGCGGCAGAAGGGACACCGAGCAGTACTTC. Residues: CSGRRDTEQYF.

The table lists this clonotype with a few counts. The chain recombines TRBV19 with TRBJ2-2, with D possibly TRBD2 on 5 matching bases. With 7 bases removed from V and 1 base from J, the gap between germline ends came to 10 bases. CDR1 LNHDA and CDR2 SQIVND come from the germline V gene (reference sequence). The CDR3 consists of 14 residues. The CDR3 DNA reads TGTGCCAGTACTGGACTCATGAACACCGGGGAGCTGTTTTTT. This encodes CASTGLMNTGELFF.

V usage is TRBV7-8 and J usage is TRBJ2-7; a weak D match, TRBD1 (5 bases). In germline, CDR1 is SGHVS, CDR2 FQNEAQ. V was clipped by 5 bases and J by 0 bases, with 11 bases between them. The CDR3 sequence is 14 residues long. In nucleotides, the CDR3 is TGTGCCAGCAGCCCAAGACAGCCCTCCTACGAGCAGTACTTC. This encodes CASSPRQPSYEQYF.

About this clonotype: Its ends do not fully match the called genes, so a read error is possible. The J gene is TRBJ1-2, the V gene TRBV4-2; D call uncertain. The CDR3 length is 14 residues. Germline-derived CDR1 and CDR2 are LGHNA and YNFKEQ. Written as DNA, the CDR3 is TGTGCCAGCAGCCAAGGGGTTGGGAACTATGGCTACGCCTTC. It codes for CASSQGVGNYGYAF.